This T cell receptor beta chain was documented in a study of shared clonotypes between healthy human individuals. At a deep level, the assay was run. In the source study's methods: As immunoSEQ supplied junction-only sequences (without quality scores), filtering differed. TCRdb keeps only in-frame clones here, not all; method: immunoSEQ multiplex PCR. For V, J and clone size, that table is used; D and trimming come from the DNA. The sample includes about 2.3 million clones, just over 90% seen only once; the top ten take about 0.39%. Germline V gene sequence: CDR1 SGHAT, CDR2 FQDESV (reference sequence). CDR3 length equals 13 residues. The trim removed 5 bases at V and 7 bases at J, leaving 8 bases unmatched. CD4+ cells were split into CD45RA+ naive and CD45RA-negative memory subsets.

The sequenced material came from naive CD4+ T cells from PBMCs. Subset noted: CD45RA+ positively selected. The rearrangement links TRBV11-1 to TRBJ2-7; TRBD2 matches at 7 bases. This receptor was obtained from a man aged 18 to 30 in good health. Some clones in this sample may be carry-over from other donors' samples. CDR3 in DNA: TGTGCCAGCAGCCTCGGACTAGTTTGGGAGCAGTACTTC. Its translation: CASSLGLVWEQYF.